This section outlines one T cell receptor (beta chain) sequence together with its context. The antigen is not known. This entry belongs to a study of type 1 and type 2 diabetes patients. In the study overall: Donors were type 1 diabetes, type 2 diabetes, or nondiabetic controls. Whole-study results and caveats: Type 1 diabetes repertoires were significantly less diverse than type 2 diabetes ones.

The PCR template was genomic DNA. The TCR beta CDR3 region was amplified using 30 forward and 13 reverse primers. Via MiXCR, TCRdb re-called the multiplex PCR reads, giving one row per CDR3 protein. The sample consists of a few hundred thousand distinct CDR3 sequences, approximately 45% of them appearing once. In germline, CDR1 is GTSNPN, CDR2 SVGIG (reference sequence). Trimming cost V 5 bases and J 5 bases; bases outside gene matches: 6. The CDR3 runs to 14 residues. Anyone with other autoimmune disease or infection in the prior four weeks was excluded. The TCR comes from a young man with type 2 diabetes. The chain recombines TRBV30 with TRBJ2-2; TRBD2 matches at 9 bases. The sample was peripheral blood mononuclear cells (PBMCs). The CDR3 loop is CAWGTAGGTGELFF. CDR3 nucleotide sequence: TGTGCCTGGGGAACAGCGGGAGGTACCGGGGAGCTGTTTTTT.